These 21 T cell receptor beta chains came from one sample sequenced in a study of graft-versus-host responses after intestinal transplantation. Profiled with immunoSEQ multiplex PCR; TCRdb holds only in-frame clones, not every one. The data show about 28,000 clones, about four fifths seen once. Antigen specificity for these receptors is unknown. The material sequenced was unstimulated CD8+ T cells sorted from spleen or lymph node cells, taken before intestinal transplant. These TCRs come from a human donor who received an intestinal transplant.

The chain joins TRBV5-3 to TRBJ2-1, with TRBD2 matching over 12 bases. TRBV5-3 is treated as an ORF (open reading frame) with a function not yet certain. With 4 bases clipped from V and 6 bases from J, the junction kept 17 bases outside the gene matches. The CDR3 length is 19 residues. The CDR3 bases are TGTGCCAGAAGCCCCGGTGGGACTAGCGGGCCTCAATTTGGCAATGAGCAGTTCTTC. Protein: CARSPGGTSGPQFGNEQFF.

On this clone: At one boundary the junction diverges from the germline segment, which might be a read error. This chain uses TRBV7-7 with TRBJ2-7, with D possibly matching TRBD1 (6 bases). Germline V gene sequence: CDR1 SSHAT, CDR2 FNYEAQ (reference sequence). The CDR3 is 13 amino acids. The CDR3 bases are TGTGCTAGCAGCTTAGGACAGTACTACGAGCAGTACTTC. It is translated as CASSLGQYYEQYF.

The chain recombines TRBV4-1 with TRBJ2-7, with no clear D. The CDR3 runs to 15 residues. Germline CDR1 and CDR2: MGHRA and YSYEKL. V lost 0 bases and J lost 3, with 12 bases in between. This CDR3 is CASSQDNTDHYEQYF. As DNA, the CDR3 is TGCGCCAGCAGCCAAGATAACACAGACCACTACGAGCAGTACTTC.

The rearrangement joins TRBV5-8 to TRBJ2-1; D remains unclear. V lost 2 bases and J lost 2, with 11 bases in between. The CDR3 contains 15 residues. CDR1 and CDR2 (germline): SGHTS, YDEGEE. CDR3 region: CASSLATLTYNEQFF. The CDR3 DNA is TGTGCCAGCAGCTTAGCGACCCTAACCTACAATGAGCAGTTCTTC.

V usage is TRBV6-5 and J usage is TRBJ1-5; unclear D gene. Germline V gene data show CDR1 as MNHEY and CDR2 as SVGAGI. This CDR3 contains 13 residues. V was shortened by 3 bases and J by 5 bases, with 8 bases between the two germline ends. The CDR3 nucleotides are TGTGCCAGCAGTTATTCGGGAGATCAGCCCCAGCATTTT. Its protein is CASSYSGDQPQHF.

The chain employs TRBV7-9 and TRBJ2-2, with TRBD2 matching over 8 bases. V lost 4 bases, J lost 6 bases, and 7 bases stayed unmatched. This CDR3 is built from 15 residues. Germline values: CDR1 SEHNR, CDR2 FQNEAQ (reference sequence). The CDR3 protein is CASSSTSGSSGELFF. In nucleotides, the CDR3 is TGTGCCAGCAGCTCAACAAGCGGGAGTTCCGGGGAGCTGTTTTTT. Based on the CDR3 plus reference TRBV7-9 and TRBJ2-2, the full variable domain is DTGVSQNPRHKITKRGQNVTFRCDPISEHNRLYWYRQTLGQGPEFLTYFQNEAQLEKSRLLSDRFSAERPKGSFSTLEIQRTEQGDSAMYLCASSSTSGSSGELFFGEGSRLTVL.

This clone was detected a few times. The chain links TRBV7-6 to TRBJ2-7; 7 bases are shared with TRBD1. CDR1 SGHVS and CDR2 FNYEAQ come from the germline V gene. CDR3 size: 13 residues. V lost 2 bases, J lost 5 bases, and 3 bases stayed unmatched. CDR3 amino acids: CASSLRQGHEQYF. The CDR3 DNA sequence: TGTGCCAGCAGCTTAAGACAGGGCCACGAGCAGTACTTC. Full variable domain (rest looked up from reference TRBV7-6 and TRBJ2-7): GAGVSQSPRYKVTKRGQDVALRCDPISGHVSLYWYRQALGQGPEFLTYFNYEAQQDKSGLPNDRFSAERPEGSISTLTIQRTEQRDSAMYRCASSLRQGHEQYFGPGTRLTVT.

CDR3: CASTNGGARTEAFF. The CDR3 bases are TGTGCCAGCACCAACGGGGGGGCTCGTACTGAAGCTTTCTTT. V gene TRBV6-1 combines with J gene TRBJ1-1, with TRBD1 as a possible D gene (6 bases). With 7 bases removed from V and 5 bases from J, the gap between germline ends came to 17 bases. The length of the CDR3 is 14 residues. Germline V CDR1 and CDR2: MNHNS, SASEGT.

This rearrangement joins TRBV7-9 to TRBJ2-3, with TRBD1 matching over 8 bases. After removal of 1 base from V and 2 bases from J, the junction contained 2 bases not matched to a gene. This CDR3 has 15 residues. Looked up from germline, CDR1 is SEHNR and CDR2 is FQNEAQ (reference sequence). The CDR3 protein is CASSLGTGYTDTQYF. The CDR3 nucleotides read TGTGCCAGCAGCTTAGGGACAGGGTACACAGATACGCAGTATTTT.

In its sample, this clone was seen once. This chain links TRBV18 with TRBJ2-2; no clear D gene. This CDR3 has 13 amino acids. Germline CDR1 reads KGHSH; CDR2 reads LQKENI. V lost 2 bases and J 10 bases, leaving 11 bases between the germline ends. The CDR3 DNA sequence: TGTGCCAGCTCACCAGCCTCCAGGCAGGAGCTGTTTTTT. Protein: CASSPASRQELFF. The entire variable domain, with the rest obtained from reference TRBV18 and TRBJ2-2, is as follows: NAGVMQNPRHLVRRRGQEARLRCSPMKGHSHVYWYRQLPEEGLKFMVYLQKENIIDESGMPKERFSAEFPKEGPSILRIQQVVRGDSAAYFCASSPASRQELFFGEGSRLTVL.

This clone was observed once. The rearrangement links TRBV4-1 to TRBJ1-4; 7 bases are shared with TRBD1. This CDR3 is built from 16 residues. V lost 0 bases to trimming and J lost 3 bases; unmatched junction nucleotides: 4. Germline CDR1 reads MGHRA; CDR2 reads YSYEKL. In DNA, the CDR3 is TGCGCCAGCAGCCAAGAAGGGGGCGCGGCTAATGAAAAACTGTTTTTT. Its translation is CASSQEGGAANEKLFF.

This clone was counted between two and nine times. This rearrangement joins TRBV4-1 to TRBJ2-7; 9 nucleotides agree with TRBD1. Germline CDR1 MGHRA, CDR2 YSYEKL. CDR3 size: 15 residues. The trim removed 0 bases at V and 2 bases at J, leaving 2 bases unmatched. The CDR3 region is CASSQEDRGAYEQYF. Written as DNA, the CDR3 is TGCGCCAGCAGCCAAGAGGACAGGGGAGCCTACGAGCAGTACTTC.

The CDR3 bases are TGTGCCAGTAGTAGCCGTTCCGGGACAGCTAACTATGGCTACACCTTC. Its translation: CASSSRSGTANYGYTF. The chain is built from TRBV19 and TRBJ1-2; 7 bases agree with TRBD1. This CDR3 has 16 residues. Germline-derived CDR1 and CDR2 are LNHDA and SQIVND (reference sequence). V trimming: 4 bases; J trimming: 0 bases; junction bases outside the gene matches: 8.

The chain has TRBV29-1 and TRBJ1-1; D might be TRBD1 (5 bases). The CDR3 totals 11 residues. Germline V gene sequence: CDR1 SQVTM, CDR2 ANQGSEA. Trimming cost V 4 bases and J 4 bases, with 7 bases left between them. The CDR3 DNA sequence: TGCAGCGTTGTGGGGGGCACTGAAGCTTTCTTT. Its protein product is CSVVGGTEAFF.

V and J are TRBV10-3 and TRBJ1-2; D not resolved. CDR1 and CDR2 (germline): ENHRY, SYGVKD. With 3 bases removed from V and 6 bases from J, the gap between germline ends came to 5 bases. The CDR3 covers 11 residues. In DNA form, the CDR3 reads TGTGCCATCAGTGATAGCCATGGCTACACCTTC. Translation gives CAISDSHGYTF.

This chain links TRBV5-1 with TRBJ2-1; D may be TRBD2 (5 bases). V lost 5 bases and J lost 8, with 20 bases in between. The CDR3 sequence is 15 residues long. Germline CDR1 is SGHRS and CDR2 is YFSETQ. The CDR3 loop is CASRDQYRDQDEQFF. The CDR3 DNA reads as TGCGCCAGCAGGGACCAATATCGGGATCAGGATGAGCAGTTCTTC. Using reference TRBV5-1 and TRBJ2-1 for the parts outside the CDR3, the full variable domain is KAGVTQTPRYLIKTRGQQVTLSCSPISGHRSVSWYQQTPGQGLQFLFEYFSETQRNKGNFPGRFSGRQFSNSRSEMNVSTLELGDSALYLCASRDQYRDQDEQFFGPGTRLTVL.

V and J are TRBV11-2 and TRBJ2-1; 9 bases match TRBD1. V dropped 5 bases and J dropped 4; count of bases not matched to a gene: 12. The germline CDR1 and CDR2 sequences are SGHAT and FQNNGV. The CDR3 has 17 residues. CDR3 protein: CASSPLAGTGSYNEQFF. CDR3 sequence (DNA): TGTGCCAGCAGCCCCCTCGCCGGGACAGGGAGTTACAATGAGCAGTTCTTC.

This chain links TRBV11-2 with TRBJ1-1; D may be TRBD1 (6 bases). The germline CDR1 and CDR2 sequences are SGHAT and FQNNGV. The CDR3 is made up of 17 amino acids. Between the trimmed V and J ends, which lost 2 bases and 1 base, there was a span of 17 bases. The DNA for the CDR3 is TGTGCCAGCAGCTTATGGGCAGGGGCAAAGAAGAACACTGAAGCTTTCTTT. The encoded protein is CASSLWAGAKKNTEAFF.

This chain connects TRBV9 to TRBJ2-1; D is possibly TRBD1 (5 bases). The CDR3 length is 13 residues. Per the germline V gene, CDR1 is SGDLS and CDR2 is YYNGEE. Trimming stripped 3 bases from V and 10 bases from J, with 14 bases between. DNA for the CDR3: TGTGCCAGCAGCGCCACAGGATTCTACGAGCAGTTCTTC. Encoded protein: CASSATGFYEQFF.

This chain connects TRBV27 to TRBJ2-1; TRBD2 matches 12 bases. This CDR3 comprises 15 residues. The germline gives CDR1 MNHEY, CDR2 SMNVEV (reference sequence). J was trimmed by 6 bases and V by 5 bases; bases with no gene match: 5. The CDR3 loop is CASSLAGGYLNEQFF. Written as DNA, the CDR3 is TGTGCCAGCAGTCTAGCGGGGGGGTACCTCAATGAGCAGTTCTTC.

This clone was picked up one time. The chain carries TRBV4-2 and TRBJ2-1, with D maybe TRBD1 (5 bases). Looked up from germline, CDR1 is LGHNA and CDR2 is YNFKEQ. The germline V and J ends were trimmed by 5 bases and 6 bases, with 20 bases remaining between them. The CDR3 has 16 residues. This CDR3 is CASSDLSAGISNEQFF. Written as DNA, the CDR3 is TGTGCCAGCAGCGACCTGAGCGCAGGGATCTCCAATGAGCAGTTCTTC.